The entry below gives a single TCR beta chain sequence along with its context. What it recognizes is unknown. This entry is derived from a study of shared clonotypes between healthy human individuals. Overall study context: Researchers assigned three CD4 naive, three CD4 memory, two CD8 naive and one CD8 memory plate to each donor. Study-level points and caveats: In this cohort, only blood was sampled, and tissue repertoires likely differ.

Measured with immunoSEQ multiplex PCR; TCRdb has only the in-frame clones, and not every one. In the table there are roughly 170,000 clones, over 50% of which are singletons. In germline, CDR1 is LGHNA, CDR2 YNFKEQ. The V and J ends lost 1 base and 9 bases, in that order; junction bases with no gene match: 8. CDR3 length equals 15 residues. All donors qualified as healthy HIV-negative adults and had experienced no recent acute infections or vaccinations. The split of CD4+ cells yielded CD45RA+ naive and CD45RA-negative memory subsets. The material sequenced was memory CD4+ T cells sorted from blood. Noted subset: CD45RA-negative fraction. The chain employs TRBV4-2 and TRBJ2-1; 8 nucleotides match TRBD1. The receptor was isolated from a man aged 25-40 years in good health. The CDR3 here is CASSQAPTGGGEQFF. The CDR3 DNA sequence: TGTGCCAGCAGCCAAGCTCCCACAGGGGGTGGTGAGCAGTTCTTC.